This passage covers 3 T cell receptor beta chains from one sample sequenced in a study of tumor-infiltrating lymphocytes in primary liver carcinoma. Co-extraction yielded RNA and DNA from 20-30 mg of unsorted bulk tissue. Reverse transcription of approximately 0.55 ug total RNA with a constant-region primer produced TCR beta cDNA. Slightly modified ARM-PCR, run as three nested multiplex PCR rounds, produced the TCR beta libraries. The first two PCR rounds used TRBV1-TRBV30 forward primers with a C-beta reverse primer, 9 to 10 cycles each. TCRdb passed the multiplex PCR reads through MiXCR, listing each CDR3 protein once. The sample comprises roughly 49,000 distinct CDR3 sequences, around 77% of which are singletons, and roughly a quarter rests with the top ten. Source material: liver tumor tissue from sampling region 5. The subset: tumor region T5, tumor centre. These receptors all stem from a man between 35 and 55 years old with primary liver carcinoma and hepatitis B virus infection.

On this clonotype itself: The junction departs from germline at one end; a sequencing error may be responsible. V and J are TRBV12-3 or TRBV12-4 and TRBJ1-6, with TRBD1 identical over 8 bases. This CDR3 is 15 amino acids long. In nucleotides, the CDR3 is TGTGCCAGCATTTCACGGGACAGGCTGTATTCATCCCTCCACTTT. It encodes CASISRDRLYSSLHF.

The genes are TRBV7-9 and TRBJ2-3, with D perhaps matching TRBD1 (6 bases). The CDR3 runs 15 residues. The V gene's germline CDR1 is SEHNR and CDR2 FQNEAQ (reference sequence). V lost 5 bases and J 3 bases, leaving 15 bases between the germline ends. CDR3 sequence reads: CASSPQQGWTDTQYF. DNA of the CDR3: TGTGCCAGCAGCCCTCAACAGGGATGGACAGATACGCAGTATTTT.

Comments on this clonotype: At one end the junction does not follow the germline gene, possibly because of a read error. J is TRBJ2-2 and V is TRBV11-2; D unresolved. This CDR3 has 14 residues. CDR1 is SGHAT and CDR2 is FQNNGV in the germline V gene. CDR3 DNA: TGTGCCAGCAGTCTAGAGAGTCACACCGTGGAGCTGTTTTTT. Its protein product is CASSLESHTVELFF.